This TCR beta chain is from a study of blood T cell repertoires in COVID-19. Deletions cut 4 bases from V and 6 bases from J, with 12 bases between. The CDR3 loop spans 13 amino acids. Germline CDR1 reads KGHSH; CDR2 reads LQKENI. As handled by the study authors: Scientists estimated how many nucleated cells there were by amplifying reference gene primers. Sequencing used immunoSEQ multiplex PCR; TCRdb keeps in-frame clones, though not all of them. Clone size and the V and J calls come from that table; the DNA yielded D and trimming. In the table there are about 280,000 clones, nearly 90% of which are singletons.

The sequenced sample consisted of PBMCs or T cells enriched from blood (not recorded which). This rearrangement joins TRBV18 to TRBJ1-2; D is possibly TRBD1 (5 bases). The receptor was derived from a woman in her 30s who had recovered from COVID-19. The CDR3 DNA reads TGTGCCAGCTCACTCCAGGGTGCAGATGGCTACACCTTC. It specifies CASSLQGADGYTF.